This T cell receptor (beta chain) came from a study of cytomegalovirus exposure and HLA in healthy donors. Study results and limitations: Indistinguishability led to the exclusion of some V segments, TRBV6-2 and TRBV6-3 included. Looking again later, the authors saw that most CMV-associated TCR beta chains seemed HLA-restricted.

On this clone: Its matching antigen is unknown.

Healthy bone marrow donors supplied every sample. Donors counted as nominally healthy when sampled, yet unrecorded immune exposures were likely. The V end was cut by 0 bases, the J end by 0 bases, with 9 bases between. The germline V gene encodes CDR1 LGHNA and CDR2 YNFKEQ. This CDR3 is 16 amino acids long. PCR used 60 Vbeta primers and 13 Jbeta primers. Clones were read by immunoSEQ multiplex PCR, and TCRdb kept only the in-frame ones, dropping some. The sample's table shows under 85,000 clones. This TCR was recovered from a boy between 10 and 17 years old in good health and CMV-seronegative. The genes are TRBV4-2 and TRBJ2-1, with D perhaps matching TRBD1 (5 bases). The sample was PBMCs. CDR3 protein: CASSQDVQGSYNEQFF. In nucleotides, the CDR3 is TGTGCCAGCAGCCAAGATGTCCAGGGCTCCTACAATGAGCAGTTCTTC.